This is a list of T cell receptor beta chains from one sample in a study of blood T cells in healthy people across ages. From the 5' RACE reads, TCRdb called clonotypes with MiXCR, one entry per CDR3 protein. The sample consists of some 760,000 distinct CDR3 sequences, about 25% of them appearing once. These sequences were also reported in another study, on T cells of mothers and their children.

The sample comprised blood. All receptors derive from a boy aged 5-17 years in good health. The CDR3 runs from the conserved cysteine through the conserved F or W. A D gene is named only where the DNA matches it firmly. Expanded clones are given a class, and other clones once, few, many or no size at all.

j_call v_call d_call clone_size cdr3_aa cdr3_nt
TRBJ2-1 TRBV9 TRBD2 many CASSVSGSSYNEQFF TGTGCCAGCAGCGTTAGCGGGAGCTCCTACAATGAGCAGTTCTTC
TRBJ2-5 TRBV24-1 - many CATSPAGLGGQETQYF TGTGCCACCAGCCCCGCGGGGTTGGGGGGCCAAGAGACCCAGTACTTC
TRBJ1-2 TRBV7-9 - few CASSLAAPYGYTF TGTGCCAGCAGCTTAGCGGCGCCCTATGGCTACACCTTC
TRBJ1-2 TRBV29-1 TRBD1 - CSGRDRGDYGYTF TGCAGCGGTAGGGACAGGGGGGACTATGGCTACACCTTC
TRBJ1-3 TRBV29-1 TRBD1 - CSALSQGKAGNTIYF TGCAGCGCCCTATCACAGGGGAAAGCTGGAAACACCATATATTTT
TRBJ1-3 TRBV3-1 - - CASSRGDSGNTIYF TGTGCCAGCAGCCGAGGAGACTCTGGAAACACCATATATTTT
TRBJ2-7 TRBV10-3 - - CAISESKDYEQYF TGTGCCATCAGTGAGTCGAAAGACTACGAGCAGTACTTC
TRBJ2-5 TRBV3-1 - few CASSQDRTVVKTQYF TGTGCCAGCAGCCAAGATAGGACGGTTGTAAAGACCCAGTACTTC
TRBJ2-7 TRBV7-2 TRBD2 many CASSPGGTSGYYEQYF TGTGCCAGCAGCCCAGGGGGTACTAGCGGGTACTACGAGCAGTACTTC
TRBJ1-2 TRBV19 TRBD1 - CASTRTGPYGYTF TGTGCCAGCACTCGGACAGGACCTTATGGCTACACCTTC
TRBJ2-7 TRBV14 TRBD1 few CASSPGDRDYEQCF TGTGCCAGCAGTCCCGGGGACAGGGACTACGAGCAGTGCTTC
TRBJ2-5 TRBV5-6 TRBD2 few CASSLRLAGAETQYF TGTGCCAGCAGCTTAAGACTAGCGGGAGCAGAGACCCAGTACTTC
TRBJ2-1 TRBV29-1 TRBD2 - CSVVESGNPSYNEQFF TGCAGCGTTGTTGAGAGCGGGAATCCTTCCTACAATGAGCAGTTCTTC
TRBJ2-7 TRBV7-2 - - CASSFNGRASYEQYF TGTGCCAGCAGCTTTAACGGCAGGGCCTCCTACGAGCAGTACTTC
TRBJ2-1 TRBV29-1 TRBD2 - CSVLVGLAANEQFF TGCAGCGTCCTAGTTGGACTAGCGGCGAATGAGCAGTTCTTC
TRBJ2-1 TRBV28 - few CASSFRFRGGSYNEQFF TGTGCCAGCAGTTTTAGGTTTCGGGGAGGTTCCTACAATGAGCAGTTCTTC
TRBJ2-2 TRBV11-2 - - CASSFSVWELFF TGTGCCAGCAGCTTTAGTGTTTGGGAGCTGTTTTTT
TRBJ1-2 TRBV12-3/TRBV12-4 - - CASTNTALGGYTF TGTGCCAGCACAAACACGGCCCTAGGTGGCTACACCTTC
TRBJ2-1 TRBV28 TRBD1 many CASSKTGTVYNEQFF TGTGCCAGCAGTAAAACCGGGACAGTATACAATGAGCAGTTCTTC
TRBJ2-1 TRBV29-1 - - CSVEDFPNEQFF TGCAGCGTCGAGGACTTCCCCAATGAGCAGTTCTTC
TRBJ2-1 TRBV2 TRBD1 few CASRMTGDPYNEQFF TGTGCCAGCAGAATGACAGGGGACCCCTACAATGAGCAGTTCTTC
TRBJ2-7 TRBV25-1 TRBD1 - CASTDGTGGWGEQYF TGTGCCAGCACTGACGGGACAGGGGGCTGGGGTGAGCAGTACTTC